This T cell receptor (beta chain) was recovered during a study of cytomegalovirus exposure and HLA in healthy donors. Details on this clone: The antigen is undetermined.

In the PCR, 60 Vbeta and 13 Jbeta primers were used. Assay: immunoSEQ multiplex PCR; the TCRdb copy retains only in-frame clones and omits some. Counted here are roughly 140,000 clones, roughly four fifths occurring once; the ten biggest clones make up roughly 1.4%. Germline V gene sequence: CDR1 SEHNR, CDR2 FQNEAQ (reference sequence). This CDR3 spans 15 amino acids. V lost 5 bases, J lost 4 bases, and 11 bases stayed unmatched. Study outcomes and limitations: Certain sequence variants were highly shared and formed a cluster, and this cluster was likely a sequencing artifact. Some TCR beta chains (164 of them) were listed as cytomegalovirus-associated. As was reported, the classifier diagnosed cytomegalovirus status with high specificity and sensitivity. Excluded: some indistinguishable V segments such as TRBV6-2 and TRBV6-3.

The rearrangement joins TRBV7-9 to TRBJ2-7; TRBD2 matches at 7 bases. Input material: PBMCs. The sequence was obtained from a man aged 18 to 29 in good health and CMV-seronegative. Written as DNA, the CDR3 is TGTGCCAGCAGCCCATCGACTAGCCGGATATACGAGCAGTACTTC. It translates to CASSPSTSRIYEQYF.